Below, 11 T cell receptor beta chains from the same sample are listed, as sequenced in a study of shared clonotypes between healthy human individuals. The protocol was immunoSEQ multiplex PCR, while the TCRdb copy is restricted to in-frame clones and leaves out a portion. The repertoire holds under 600,000 clones, with around three quarters as singletons. Specimen: PBMCs. These receptors all stem from a woman between 35 and 50 years old in good health. Some clones in this sample may be carry-over from other donors' samples.

V usage is TRBV11-3 and J usage is TRBJ1-1; D is perhaps TRBD1 (5 bases). V was shortened by 5 bases and J by 5 bases, with 15 bases between the two germline ends. CDR3 size: 14 residues. Germline V gene data show CDR1 as SGHNT and CDR2 as YENEEA. The CDR3 here is CASSRGPGGTEAFF. The CDR3 region has the DNA TGTGCCAGCAGCCGCGGCCCGGGGGGAACTGAAGCTTTCTTT.

The V and J genes are TRBV18 and TRBJ2-7; maybe TRBD1 (6 bases). The ends were cut back, 1 base at V and 4 bases at J, with 17 bases in the middle. This CDR3 is 16 amino acids long. Germline CDR1 and CDR2: KGHSH and LQKENI. In DNA form, the CDR3 reads TGTGCCAGCTCACCACGGGGGCCTGGTCCGTTATACGAGCAGTACTTC. It yields the protein CASSPRGPGPLYEQYF.

The chain links TRBV30 to TRBJ2-5; 14 bases match TRBD2. J gave up 3 bases and V 3 bases, and 3 bases lay outside the gene matches. The CDR3 runs 15 residues. In germline, CDR1 is GTSNPN, CDR2 SVGIG (reference sequence). CDR3 nucleotides: TGTGCCTGGAGCGCGGGACTAGCGGGAGAAGAGACCCAGTACTTC. Protein sequence: CAWSAGLAGEETQYF.

This chain joins TRBV27 and TRBJ2-7, with 7 bases lining up with TRBD1. The CDR3 loop spans 13 amino acids. Germline assignment: CDR1 MNHEY and CDR2 SMNVEV (reference sequence). V trimming: 5 bases; J trimming: 1 base; junction bases outside the gene matches: 2. CDR3 nucleotide sequence: TGTGCCAGCAGTCGACAGGGATCCTACGAGCAGTACTTC. Translated: CASSRQGSYEQYF.

This chain uses TRBV11-1 with TRBJ2-1; TRBD2 agrees at 10 bases. This CDR3 has 15 residues. The germline V gene has CDR1 SGHAT and CDR2 FQDESV (reference sequence). V was clipped by 1 base and J by 4 bases; unmatched bases: 1. CDR3 nucleotide sequence: TGTGCCAGCAGCTTAGGAGCGGGAGGGTACAATGAGCAGTTCTTC. This sequence encodes CASSLGAGGYNEQFF.

The gene calls are TRBV28 and TRBJ2-5; tentative D call: TRBD1 (6 bases). This CDR3 comprises 14 residues. V lost 3 bases and J lost 3, with 11 bases in between. Germline V CDR1 and CDR2: MDHEN, SYDVKM. CDR3 loop: CASSLRTDEETQYF. Here the CDR3 DNA reads TGTGCCAGCAGTTTGCGGACAGATGAAGAGACCCAGTACTTC.

This clone occurred once. The genes are TRBV28 and TRBJ2-7, with TRBD1 as a possible D gene (6 bases). The V gene's germline CDR1 is MDHEN and CDR2 SYDVKM. Trimming pared 2 bases from V and 5 bases from J, leaving 13 bases between. The CDR3 contains 14 residues. DNA for the CDR3: TGTGCCAGCAGTTTAGGGGGCAGGGCACACGAGCAGTACTTC. This gives the protein CASSLGGRAHEQYF.

DNA of the CDR3: TGTGCCAGCAGCTTTGGGGGACTAGCGGGAGGAAAGACCTACGAGCAGTACTTC. Protein: CASSFGGLAGGKTYEQYF. The chain carries TRBV7-9 and TRBJ2-7; TRBD2 agrees at 15 bases. Looked up from germline, CDR1 is SEHNR and CDR2 is FQNEAQ (reference sequence). The length of the CDR3 is 18 residues. V shed 3 bases and J 2 bases; nucleotides not matched to a gene: 8.

In its sample, this clone was seen once. Other DNA sequences in this specimen translate into the identical CDR3. This chain links TRBV18 with TRBJ2-3; the D is unclear. CDR1 is KGHSH, CDR2 LQKENI, per germline. CDR3 size: 14 residues. Trimming took off 2 bases at V and 0 bases at J, with 6 bases between the two ends. DNA for the CDR3: TGTGCCAGCTCACCATCCCGGAGCACAGATACGCAGTATTTT. Protein sequence: CASSPSRSTDTQYF.

The rearrangement links TRBV13 to TRBJ2-5, with 7 positions matching TRBD2. CDR1 is PRHDT, CDR2 FYEKMQ, per germline (reference sequence). The V gene end was trimmed by 0 bases and the J gene end by 2 bases; junction bases not matched to a gene: 9. This CDR3 is 17 amino acids long. CDR3 in amino acids: CASSLGLFGTTQETQYF. The DNA of the CDR3 is TGTGCCAGCAGCTTAGGCTTATTCGGGACTACGCAAGAGACCCAGTACTTC.

With regard to this clone: This sequence is one base from a far larger clone and is likely a read error. CDR3 sequence: CASSGQGSLSSYNEQLF. CDR3 DNA sequence: TGCGCCAGCAGCGGACAGGGGTCGTTGTCATCCTACAATGAGCAGCTCTTC. V gene TRBV4-1 combines with J gene TRBJ2-1; 9 bases are a match to TRBD1. From germline, CDR1 is MGHRA and CDR2 YSYEKL. The CDR3 spans 17 residues.